What follows are 7 T cell receptor beta chains derived from one specimen sequenced in a study of CD8 T cells in ankylosing spondylitis. TCRdb used MiXCR to reprocess the 5' RACE reads, holding one entry per CDR3 protein. The profile shows 45,000 to 65,000 distinct CDR3 sequences, 7.4% of them singletons. The sequenced sample consisted of blood, either unsorted or a sorted T cell fraction (not recorded which). The receptors come from a female donor with ankylosing spondylitis or in good health (not recorded which).

This clonotype was observed many times. This chain links TRBV5-1 with TRBJ2-2; D is possibly TRBD2 (5 bases). Trimming removed 1 base from V and 0 bases from J, with 10 bases in between. This CDR3 contains 16 residues. Germline CDR1 is SGHRS and CDR2 is YFSETQ. CDR3 nucleotides: TGCGCCAGCAGCTTGACGCTAGCTTCGAACACCGGGGAGCTGTTTTTT. It codes for CASSLTLASNTGELFF.

This clonotype was detected ten times or more. The chain has TRBV27 and TRBJ2-1; 10 nucleotides agree with TRBD2. Germline loops: CDR1 MNHEY, CDR2 SMNVEV (reference sequence). The trim removed 0 bases at V and 6 bases at J, leaving 2 bases unmatched. The CDR3 has 15 amino acids. Written as DNA, the CDR3 is TGTGCCAGCAGTTTATCGAGCGGGGGGGCCAATGAGCAGTTCTTC. Its protein product is CASSLSSGGANEQFF.

This clonotype was recorded many times. V usage is TRBV15 and J usage is TRBJ1-1; tentatively, D is TRBD1 (5 bases). CDR3 length: 16 residues. Looked up from germline, CDR1 is LNHNV and CDR2 is YYDKDF (reference sequence). The ends were cut back, 2 bases at V and 5 bases at J, with 18 bases in the middle. In DNA, the CDR3 is TGTGCCACCAGCAGAAGGAATGGGGCGCTGAGGACTGAAGCTTTCTTT. Its translation: CATSRRNGALRTEAFF.

This clonotype was detected ten times or more. The V gene is TRBV11-1, the J gene TRBJ2-3; 8 nucleotides agree with TRBD2. In germline, CDR1 is SGHAT, CDR2 FQDESV (reference sequence). The V segment lost 1 base and the J segment 7 bases; nucleotides outside the gene matches: 22. There are 20 residues in the CDR3. CDR3 sequence: CASSLGRSLGLSKRGHTQYF. The CDR3 DNA follows: TGTGCCAGCAGCTTAGGTCGCTCGCTGGGGTTGTCTAAGCGGGGGCATACGCAGTATTTT.

This chain joins TRBV5-1 and TRBJ2-3, with D perhaps matching TRBD2 (5 bases). This CDR3 comprises 15 residues. Germline-derived CDR1 and CDR2 are SGHRS and YFSETQ. Trimming pared 2 bases from V and 0 bases from J, leaving 10 bases between. The chain's CDR3 is CASSFSEGSTDTQYF. The CDR3 DNA reads as TGCGCCAGCAGCTTTTCCGAGGGAAGCACAGATACGCAGTATTTT.

This clonotype was counted at least ten times. The chain combines TRBV12-3 or TRBV12-4 with TRBJ2-7; 9 nucleotides agree with TRBD1. The CDR3 consists of 16 residues. Trimming removed 4 bases from V and 2 bases from J; junction bases left unmatched: 9. The CDR3 loop reads CASSSARDRDPYEQYV. In nucleotides, the CDR3 is TGTGCCAGCAGTTCTGCCCGGGACAGGGACCCCTACGAGCAGTACGTC.

This clonotype was found many times. The chain employs TRBV7-2 and TRBJ2-3, with 11 bases that match TRBD2. After removal of 4 bases from V and 3 bases from J, the junction contained 6 bases not matched to a gene. The CDR3 has 16 amino acids. CDR1 and CDR2 (germline): SGHTA, FQGNSA. The CDR3 region has the DNA TGTGCCAGCAGCTCCTCTAGCGGGGGGTATACAGATACGCAGTATTTT. It yields the protein CASSSSSGGYTDTQYF.